Sequencing of this T cell receptor (beta chain) was carried out in a study of blood T cell repertoires in COVID-19. Study information: PBMCs, B-cell-depleted T cells, or T cells were the source of the cDNA or gDNA that made up the material.

The germline CDR1 and CDR2 sequences are KGHDR and SFDVKD. The CDR3 has 15 residues. With V trimmed by 0 bases and J by 8 bases, 5 bases remained unmatched. TCRdb's copy holds only in-frame clones and misses some; the assay was immunoSEQ multiplex PCR. The sample holds some 100,000 clones, more than 75% seen once. Sequenced sample: peripheral blood. The J gene is TRBJ2-1, the V gene TRBV24-1; 8 nucleotides line up with TRBD1. The receptor was derived from a man in his forties or fifties with active or convalescent COVID-19. The CDR3 DNA follows: TGTGCCACCAGTGATTTGGGGCCAGGGGGCGATGAGCAGTTCTTC. Its protein is CATSDLGPGGDEQFF.